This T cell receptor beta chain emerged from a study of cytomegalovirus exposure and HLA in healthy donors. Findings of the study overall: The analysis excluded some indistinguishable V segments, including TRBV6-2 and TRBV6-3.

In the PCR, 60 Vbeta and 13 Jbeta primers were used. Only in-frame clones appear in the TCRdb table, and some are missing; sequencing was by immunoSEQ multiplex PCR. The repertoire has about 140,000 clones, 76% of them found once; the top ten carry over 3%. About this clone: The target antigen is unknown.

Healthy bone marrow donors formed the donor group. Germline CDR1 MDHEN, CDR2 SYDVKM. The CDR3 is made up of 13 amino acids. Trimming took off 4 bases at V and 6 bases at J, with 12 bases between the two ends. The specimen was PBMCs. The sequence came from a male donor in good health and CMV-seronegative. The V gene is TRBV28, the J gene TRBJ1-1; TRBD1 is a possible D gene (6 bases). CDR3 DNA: TGTGCCAGCAGTTCAGGACAGTGGGCTGAAGCTTTCTTT. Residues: CASSSGQWAEAFF.